These T cell receptor beta chains were read from a single sample in a study of blood T cell repertoires in COVID-19. Libraries were prepared by immunoSEQ multiplex PCR; TCRdb keeps only in-frame clonotypes and omits some of them. This table holds about 220,000 clones, around 80% found once. Sequenced material: peripheral blood. All receptors derive from a human donor in a cohort sampled during active COVID-19. CDR3s include the opening cysteine and the closing phenylalanine or tryptophan. Fields, in order: CDR3 length, J gene, V gene, D gene, clone size, CDR3 DNA, CDR3 protein. The D gene is left open where the match is weak. The size of a clone is reported for some rows only, either as once, few or many, or as a class for expanded clones.

16	TRBJ2-7	TRBV5-6	TRBD2	.	TGTGCCAGCAGCTCCTTGGGAGCGGGGAGGGGCTACGAGCAGTACTTC	CASSSLGAGRGYEQYF
10	TRBJ1-1	TRBV11-2	.	.	TGTGCCAGCAGCTTCCCAGAAGCTTTCTTT	CASSFPEAFF
15	TRBJ2-2	TRBV19	TRBD1	few	TGTGCCAGTACCTTAGACAGGGGAGCGAGCGGGGAGCTGTTTTTT	CASTLDRGASGELFF
15	TRBJ1-2	TRBV7-8	.	.	TGTGCCAGCAGCGTATTGGACAGACCAAACTATGGCTACACCTTC	CASSVLDRPNYGYTF
14	TRBJ1-3	TRBV9	.	.	TGTGCCAGCAGCCCCGACGGGGTAGGAAACACCATATATTTT	CASSPDGVGNTIYF
14	TRBJ2-7	TRBV7-2	.	.	TGTGCCAGCAGCTCGGACAGTAGCTCCTACGAGCAGTACTTC	CASSSDSSSYEQYF
15	TRBJ2-1	TRBV29-1	TRBD2	.	TGCAGCGTCCGTTCGAGGGAGGGCCCTTACAATGAGCAGTTCTTC	CSVRSREGPYNEQFF
13	TRBJ1-6	TRBV19	.	.	TGTGCCAGTAGTATTGCGGGGGATTCACCCCTCCACTTT	CASSIAGDSPLHF
16	TRBJ1-5	TRBV4-2	TRBD1	.	TGTGCCAGCAGCCAACTGACAGGGGAGGGCAATCAGCCCCAGCATTTT	CASSQLTGEGNQPQHF
14	TRBJ1-1	TRBV11-3	.	.	TGTGCCAGCAGCTTAGAGGCGGGGGCCCCCGAAGCTTTCTTT	CASSLEAGAPEAFF
13	TRBJ2-7	TRBV10-3	TRBD1	once	TGTGCCATCAGTGATTGGGACAGCTACGAGCAGTACTTC	CAISDWDSYEQYF
15	TRBJ2-5	TRBV19	TRBD1	.	TGTGCCAGTAGTACGGGACAGGGACGGCAAGAGACCCAGTACTTC	CASSTGQGRQETQYF
12	TRBJ2-2	TRBV9	.	.	TGTGCCAGCAACCCTAATACCGGGGAGCTGTTTTTT	CASNPNTGELFF
11	TRBJ2-5	TRBV5-6	.	few	TGTGCCAGCAGCTATAAAGAGACCCAGTACTTC	CASSYKETQYF
13	TRBJ2-7	TRBV27	TRBD1	.	TGTGCCAGCAGTCCTAGACAGGGGCACGAGCAGTACTTC	CASSPRQGHEQYF
12	TRBJ2-7	TRBV10-3	.	.	TGTGCCATCAGTGAGGAAAGCGACGAGCAGTACTTC	CAISEESDEQYF
12	TRBJ2-2	TRBV21-1	.	.	TGTGCCAGCAGCATAGGGGGCGGGGAGCTGTTTTTT	CASSIGGGELFF
15	TRBJ2-7	TRBV7-9	TRBD2	.	TGTGCCAGCAGCTCCACGGGACTAGCGCGCAACGAGCAGTACTTC	CASSSTGLARNEQYF
15	TRBJ1-2	TRBV10-3	.	.	TGTGCCATCAGTGAGTCTCGGCCAACGGGAGAGGGCTACACCTTC	CAISESRPTGEGYTF
14	TRBJ2-7	TRBV4-2	TRBD1	.	TGTGCCAGCAGCCAAGATGGGACAGGGCTCTCATGGAACTTC	CASSQDGTGLSWNF
14	TRBJ2-7	TRBV11-3	.	.	TGTGCCAGCAGTCAGGGGTCCGCTACCTACGAGCAGTACTTC	CASSQGSATYEQYF
18	TRBJ2-7	TRBV7-2	TRBD1	.	TGTGCCAGCAGCTTAGCGCAAACTCCCACAGGGGCCTTATACGAGCAGTACTTC	CASSLAQTPTGALYEQYF
18	TRBJ2-3	TRBV19	TRBD1	.	TGTGCCAGTAGTACGGGGACAGGGGGCCCAACAACCACAGATACGCAGTATTTT	CASSTGTGGPTTTDTQYF
14	TRBJ1-2	TRBV9	TRBD1	few	TGTGCCAGCAGCGTAGGACAGGGGGCCTATGGCTACACCTTC	CASSVGQGAYGYTF
13	TRBJ2-3	TRBV29-1	.	.	TGCAGCGTGTGGACAAAGAGCACAGATACGCAGTATTTT	CSVWTKSTDTQYF
13	TRBJ1-5	TRBV7-2	.	.	TGTGCCAGCAGCTTACAGGGGAAGCAGCCCCAGCATTTT	CASSLQGKQPQHF